This T cell receptor beta chain was recorded in a study of blood T cell repertoires in COVID-19. Study information: Samples of COVID-19 (acute and convalescent) were obtained from the United States, Italy and Spain. The analysed material was cDNA or gDNA that came from T cells, B-cell-depleted T cells, or PBMCs.

Profiled with immunoSEQ multiplex PCR; TCRdb holds only in-frame clones, not every one. The table includes 55,000 to 65,000 clones, roughly 80% detected once. V was cut by 3 bases and J by 3 bases, with 8 bases left in between. The CDR3 contains 13 residues. Germline V gives CDR1 ENHRY, CDR2 SYGVKD. This clone was counted only a few times. The same CDR3 also results from other DNA sequences found in this sample. Material: peripheral blood. The chain recombines TRBV10-3 with TRBJ1-2; D is possibly TRBD1 (5 bases). This sequence was found in a man between 60 and 75 years old with acute or convalescent COVID-19. CDR3: CAISESQDYGYTF. CDR3 sequence (DNA): TGTGCCATCAGTGAATCACAGGACTATGGCTACACCTTC.